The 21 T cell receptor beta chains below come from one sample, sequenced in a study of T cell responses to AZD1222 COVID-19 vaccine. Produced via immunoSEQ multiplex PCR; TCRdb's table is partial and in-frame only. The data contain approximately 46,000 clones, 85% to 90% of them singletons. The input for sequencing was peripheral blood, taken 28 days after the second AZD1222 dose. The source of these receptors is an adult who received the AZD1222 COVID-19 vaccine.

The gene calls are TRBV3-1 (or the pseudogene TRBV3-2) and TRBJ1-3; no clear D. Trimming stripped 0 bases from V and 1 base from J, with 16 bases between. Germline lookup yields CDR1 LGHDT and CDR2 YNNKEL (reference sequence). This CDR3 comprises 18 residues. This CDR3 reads CASSQEGPGIWSGNTIYF. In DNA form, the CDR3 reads TGTGCCAGCAGCCAAGAAGGCCCGGGGATATGGTCTGGAAACACCATATATTTT.

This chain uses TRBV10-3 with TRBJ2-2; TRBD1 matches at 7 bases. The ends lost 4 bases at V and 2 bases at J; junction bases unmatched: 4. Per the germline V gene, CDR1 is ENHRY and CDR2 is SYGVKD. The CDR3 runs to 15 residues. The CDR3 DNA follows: TGTGCCATCAGTGGCCAGGGGGTAAACACCGGGGAGCTGTTTTTT. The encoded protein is CAISGQGVNTGELFF.

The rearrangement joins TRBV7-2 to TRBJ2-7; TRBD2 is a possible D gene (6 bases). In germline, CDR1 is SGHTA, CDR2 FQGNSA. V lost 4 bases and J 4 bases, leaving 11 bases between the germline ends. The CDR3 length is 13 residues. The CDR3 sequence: CASSYGGGYEQYF. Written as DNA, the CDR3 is TGTGCCAGCAGCTACGGTGGAGGGTACGAGCAGTACTTC.

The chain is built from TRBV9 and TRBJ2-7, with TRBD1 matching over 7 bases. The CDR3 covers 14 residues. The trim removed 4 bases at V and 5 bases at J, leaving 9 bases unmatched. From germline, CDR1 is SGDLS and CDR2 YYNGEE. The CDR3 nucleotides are TGTGCCAGCAGCCCTAGACAGGGTCCCCACGAGCAGTACTTC. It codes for CASSPRQGPHEQYF.

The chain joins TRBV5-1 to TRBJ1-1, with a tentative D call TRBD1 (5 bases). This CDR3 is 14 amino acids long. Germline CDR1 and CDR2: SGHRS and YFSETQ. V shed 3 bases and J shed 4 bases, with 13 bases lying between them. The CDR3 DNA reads TGCGCCAGCAGCTCCCAGGGATGGGGCACTGAAGCTTTCTTT. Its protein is CASSSQGWGTEAFF.

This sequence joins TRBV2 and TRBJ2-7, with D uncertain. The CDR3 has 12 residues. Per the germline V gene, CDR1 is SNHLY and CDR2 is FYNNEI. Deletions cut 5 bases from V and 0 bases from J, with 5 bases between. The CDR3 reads CASSFTSYEQYF. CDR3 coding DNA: TGTGCCAGCAGTTTTACCTCCTACGAGCAGTACTTC.

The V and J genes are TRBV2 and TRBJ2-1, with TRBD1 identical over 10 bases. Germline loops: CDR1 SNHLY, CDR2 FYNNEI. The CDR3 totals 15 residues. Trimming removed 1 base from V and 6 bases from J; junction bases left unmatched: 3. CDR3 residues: CASSEDGTGANEQFF. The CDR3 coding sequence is TGTGCCAGCAGTGAAGATGGGACAGGGGCCAATGAGCAGTTCTTC.

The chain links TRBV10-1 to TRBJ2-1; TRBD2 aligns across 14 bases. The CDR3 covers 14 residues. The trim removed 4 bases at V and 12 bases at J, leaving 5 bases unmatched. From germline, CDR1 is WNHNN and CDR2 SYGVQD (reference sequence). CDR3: CASSGLAGGQGQFF. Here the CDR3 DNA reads TGCGCCAGCAGTGGACTAGCGGGAGGGCAAGGGCAGTTCTTC.

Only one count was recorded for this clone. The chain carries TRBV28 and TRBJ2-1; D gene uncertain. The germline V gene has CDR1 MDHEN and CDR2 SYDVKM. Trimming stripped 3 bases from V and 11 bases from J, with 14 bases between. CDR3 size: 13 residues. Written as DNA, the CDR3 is TGTGCCAGCAGTTTTGCGTCCCGGCCAAAGCAGTTCTTC. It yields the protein CASSFASRPKQFF.

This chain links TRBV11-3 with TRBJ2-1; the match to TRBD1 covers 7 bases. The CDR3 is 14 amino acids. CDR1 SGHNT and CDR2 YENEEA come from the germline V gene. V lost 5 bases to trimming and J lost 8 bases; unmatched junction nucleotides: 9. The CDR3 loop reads CASSPNRGLDEQFF. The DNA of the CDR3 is TGTGCCAGCAGCCCCAACAGGGGTTTGGATGAGCAGTTCTTC.

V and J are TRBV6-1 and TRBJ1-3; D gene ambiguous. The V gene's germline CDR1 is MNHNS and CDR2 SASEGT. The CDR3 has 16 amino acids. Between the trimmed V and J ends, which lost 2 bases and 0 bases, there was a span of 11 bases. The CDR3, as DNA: TGTGCCAGCAGTGAAACAAGTCCGTACTCTGGAAACACCATATATTTT. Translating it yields CASSETSPYSGNTIYF.

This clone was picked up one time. CDR3 region: CASRPGGGTGELFF. Written as DNA, the CDR3 is TGTGCCAGCAGGCCAGGGGGAGGCACCGGGGAGCTGTTTTTT. This sequence joins TRBV5-6 and TRBJ2-2; D is perhaps TRBD1 (7 bases). The CDR3 totals 14 residues. Germline lookup yields CDR1 SGHDT and CDR2 YYEEEE. Trimming stripped 5 bases from V and 4 bases from J, with 12 bases between.

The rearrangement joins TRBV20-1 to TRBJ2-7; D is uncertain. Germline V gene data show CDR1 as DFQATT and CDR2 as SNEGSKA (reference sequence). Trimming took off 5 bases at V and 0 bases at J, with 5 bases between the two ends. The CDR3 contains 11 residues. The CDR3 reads CSAGDSYEQYF. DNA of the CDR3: TGCAGTGCTGGGGACTCCTACGAGCAGTACTTC.

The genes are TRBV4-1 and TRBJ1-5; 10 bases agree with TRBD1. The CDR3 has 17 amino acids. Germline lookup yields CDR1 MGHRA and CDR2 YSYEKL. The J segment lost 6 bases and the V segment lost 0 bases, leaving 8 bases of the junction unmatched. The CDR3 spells CASSQDPGTGDSQPQHF. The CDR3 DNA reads TGCGCCAGCAGCCAAGATCCCGGGACAGGGGACAGTCAGCCCCAGCATTTT.

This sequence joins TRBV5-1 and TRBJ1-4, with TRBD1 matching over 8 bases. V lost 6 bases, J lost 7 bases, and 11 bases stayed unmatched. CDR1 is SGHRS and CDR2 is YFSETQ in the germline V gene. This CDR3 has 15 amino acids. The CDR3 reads CASNDGRTGTEKLFF. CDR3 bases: TGCGCCAGCAACGACGGACGGACAGGGACTGAAAAACTGTTTTTT.

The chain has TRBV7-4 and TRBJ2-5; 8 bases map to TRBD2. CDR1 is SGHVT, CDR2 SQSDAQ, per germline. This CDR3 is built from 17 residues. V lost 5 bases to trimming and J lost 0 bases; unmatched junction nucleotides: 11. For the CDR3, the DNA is TGTGCCAGCAGCCCCCGGCTGCAGCGGGAGAACCAAGAGACCCAGTACTTC. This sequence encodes CASSPRLQRENQETQYF.

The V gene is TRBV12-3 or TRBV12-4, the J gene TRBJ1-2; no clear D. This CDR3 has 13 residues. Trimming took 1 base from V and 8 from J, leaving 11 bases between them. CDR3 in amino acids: CASSLGTDFGYTF. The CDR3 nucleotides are TGTGCCAGCAGTTTAGGGACGGACTTCGGCTACACCTTC.

In DNA, the CDR3 is TGTGCCAGCAGGCCTGGGAGTACAGATACGCAGTATTTT. Its translation: CASRPGSTDTQYF. The rearrangement joins TRBV5-6 to TRBJ2-3, with D possibly TRBD2 on 5 matching bases. This CDR3 is 13 amino acids long. Germline CDR1 SGHDT, CDR2 YYEEEE. Trimming pared 5 bases from V and 3 bases from J, leaving 10 bases between.

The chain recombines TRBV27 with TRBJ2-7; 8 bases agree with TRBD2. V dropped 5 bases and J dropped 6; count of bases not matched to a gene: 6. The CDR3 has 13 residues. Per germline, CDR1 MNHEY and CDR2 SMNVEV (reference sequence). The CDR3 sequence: CASSPSAGGEQYF. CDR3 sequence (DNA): TGTGCCAGCAGTCCGTCTGCGGGAGGCGAGCAGTACTTC.

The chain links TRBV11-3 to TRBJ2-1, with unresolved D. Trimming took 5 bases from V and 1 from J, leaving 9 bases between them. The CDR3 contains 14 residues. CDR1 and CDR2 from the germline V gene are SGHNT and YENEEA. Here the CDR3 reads CASSPGFSYNEQFF. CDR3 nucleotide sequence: TGTGCCAGCAGCCCTGGGTTTTCCTACAATGAGCAGTTCTTC.

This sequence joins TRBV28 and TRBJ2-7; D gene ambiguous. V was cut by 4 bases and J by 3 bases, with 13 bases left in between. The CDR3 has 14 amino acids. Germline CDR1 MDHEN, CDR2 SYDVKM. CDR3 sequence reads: CASSSVGRDYEQYF. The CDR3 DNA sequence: TGTGCCAGCAGTTCGGTGGGCAGAGACTACGAGCAGTACTTC.